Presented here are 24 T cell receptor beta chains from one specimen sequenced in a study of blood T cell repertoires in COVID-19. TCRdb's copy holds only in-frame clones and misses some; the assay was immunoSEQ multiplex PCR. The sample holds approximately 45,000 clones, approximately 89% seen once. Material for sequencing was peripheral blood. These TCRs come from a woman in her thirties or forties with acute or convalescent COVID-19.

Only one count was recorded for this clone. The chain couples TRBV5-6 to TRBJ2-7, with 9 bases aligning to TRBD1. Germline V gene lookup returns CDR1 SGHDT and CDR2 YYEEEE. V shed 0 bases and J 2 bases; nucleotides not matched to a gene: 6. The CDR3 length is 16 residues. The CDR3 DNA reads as TGTGCCAGCAGCTTGGTTAGGGACAGGGTAACCTACGAGCAGTACTTC. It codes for CASSLVRDRVTYEQYF.

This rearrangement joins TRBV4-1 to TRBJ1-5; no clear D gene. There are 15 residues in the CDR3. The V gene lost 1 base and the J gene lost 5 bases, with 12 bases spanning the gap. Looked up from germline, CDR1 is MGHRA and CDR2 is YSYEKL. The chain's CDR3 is CASSQGFRSDQPQHF. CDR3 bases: TGCGCCAGCAGCCAAGGTTTTCGATCGGATCAGCCCCAGCATTTT.

CDR3 residues: CASSYSGQGAFYEQYF. For the CDR3, the DNA is TGTGCCAGCAGTTACTCTGGCCAGGGGGCTTTCTACGAGCAGTACTTC. The chain couples TRBV6-5 to TRBJ2-7; 8 bases map to TRBD1. There are 16 residues in the CDR3. Germline V CDR1 and CDR2: MNHEY, SVGAGI. V shed 0 bases, J shed 3 bases, and the junction held 7 bases outside the gene matches.

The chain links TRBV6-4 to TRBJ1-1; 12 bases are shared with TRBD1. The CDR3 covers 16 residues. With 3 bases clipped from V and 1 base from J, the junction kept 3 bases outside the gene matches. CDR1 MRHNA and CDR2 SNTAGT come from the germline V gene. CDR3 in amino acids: CASSEGTGGSNTEAFF. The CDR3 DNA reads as TGTGCCAGCAGTGAAGGGACAGGGGGCTCGAACACTGAAGCTTTCTTT.

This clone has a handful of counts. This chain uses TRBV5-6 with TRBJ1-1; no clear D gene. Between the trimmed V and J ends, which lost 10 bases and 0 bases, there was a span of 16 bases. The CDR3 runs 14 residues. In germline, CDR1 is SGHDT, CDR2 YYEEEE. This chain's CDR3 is CAGSAGMVNTEAFF. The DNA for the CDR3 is TGTGCCGGATCCGCCGGGATGGTGAACACTGAAGCTTTCTTT.

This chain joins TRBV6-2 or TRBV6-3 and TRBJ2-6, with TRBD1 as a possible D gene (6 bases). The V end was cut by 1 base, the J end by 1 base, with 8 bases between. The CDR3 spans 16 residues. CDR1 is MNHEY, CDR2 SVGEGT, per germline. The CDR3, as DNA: TGTGCCAGCAGTTACTTACAGGGTTCTGGGGCCAACGTCCTGACTTTC. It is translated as CASSYLQGSGANVLTF.

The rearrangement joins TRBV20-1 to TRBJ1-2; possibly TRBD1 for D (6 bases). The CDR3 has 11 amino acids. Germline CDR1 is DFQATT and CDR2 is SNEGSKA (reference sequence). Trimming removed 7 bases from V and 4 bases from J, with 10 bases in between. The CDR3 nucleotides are TGCAGTGGGCAGGGGTCCTATGGCTACACCTTC. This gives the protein CSGQGSYGYTF.

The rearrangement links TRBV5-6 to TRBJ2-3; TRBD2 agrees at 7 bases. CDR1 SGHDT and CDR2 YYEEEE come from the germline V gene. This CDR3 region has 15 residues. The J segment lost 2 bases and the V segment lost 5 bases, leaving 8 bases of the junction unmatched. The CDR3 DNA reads TGTGCCAGCAGTTCGAGCGGGGCTTACACAGATACGCAGTATTTT. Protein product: CASSSSGAYTDTQYF.

CDR3 DNA sequence: TGTGCCAGCACCCAAGGGGATGGATCTGTGGAGCAGTACTTC. Encoded protein: CASTQGDGSVEQYF. The gene calls are TRBV9 and TRBJ2-7; possible D gene TRBD1, 5 bases. Trimming removed 6 bases at V and 7 bases at J, with 20 bases between. The CDR3 runs 14 residues. Per the germline V gene, CDR1 is SGDLS and CDR2 is YYNGEE.

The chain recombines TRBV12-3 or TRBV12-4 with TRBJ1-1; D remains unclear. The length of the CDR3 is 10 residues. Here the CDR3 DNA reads TGTGCTACGGGGAACACTGAAGCTTTCTTT. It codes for CATGNTEAFF.

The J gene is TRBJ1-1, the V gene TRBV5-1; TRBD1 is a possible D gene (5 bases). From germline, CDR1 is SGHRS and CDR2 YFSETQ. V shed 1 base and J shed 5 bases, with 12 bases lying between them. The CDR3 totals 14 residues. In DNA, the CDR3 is TGCGCCAGCAGCTTGTATGGGGGGAGGACTGAAGCTTTCTTT. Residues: CASSLYGGRTEAFF.

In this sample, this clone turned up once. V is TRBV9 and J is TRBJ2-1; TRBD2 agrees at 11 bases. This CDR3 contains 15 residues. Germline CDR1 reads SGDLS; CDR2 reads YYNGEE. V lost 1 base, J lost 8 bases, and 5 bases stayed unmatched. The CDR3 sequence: CASSVRTSGSDEQFF. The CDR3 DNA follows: TGTGCCAGCAGCGTAAGGACTAGCGGGTCCGATGAGCAGTTCTTC.

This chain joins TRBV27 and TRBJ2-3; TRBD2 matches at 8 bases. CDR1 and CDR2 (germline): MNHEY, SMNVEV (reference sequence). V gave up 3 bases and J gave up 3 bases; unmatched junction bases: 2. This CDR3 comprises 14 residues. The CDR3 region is CASSFGRGTDTQYF. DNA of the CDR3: TGTGCCAGCAGTTTCGGGAGGGGGACAGATACGCAGTATTTT.

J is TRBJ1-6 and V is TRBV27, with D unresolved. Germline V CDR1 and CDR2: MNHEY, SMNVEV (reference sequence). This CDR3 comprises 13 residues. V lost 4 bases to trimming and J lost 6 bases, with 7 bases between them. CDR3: CASSSPVNSPLHF. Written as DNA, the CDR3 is TGTGCCAGCAGTTCTCCTGTTAATTCACCCCTCCACTTT.

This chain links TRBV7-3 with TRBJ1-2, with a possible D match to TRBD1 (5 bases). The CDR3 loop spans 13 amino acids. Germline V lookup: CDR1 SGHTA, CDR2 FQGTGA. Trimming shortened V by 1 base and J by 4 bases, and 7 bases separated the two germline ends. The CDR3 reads CASSLRGGYGYTF. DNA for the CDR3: TGTGCCAGCAGCTTAAGGGGGGGCTATGGCTACACCTTC.

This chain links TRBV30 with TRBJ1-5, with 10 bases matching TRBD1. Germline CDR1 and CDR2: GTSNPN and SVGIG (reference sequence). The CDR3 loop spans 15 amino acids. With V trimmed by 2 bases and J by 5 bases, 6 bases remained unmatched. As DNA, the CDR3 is TGTGCCTGGAGTACGGGACAGGGGATGGATCAGCCCCAGCATTTT. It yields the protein CAWSTGQGMDQPQHF. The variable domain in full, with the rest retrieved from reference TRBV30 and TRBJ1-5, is SQTIHQWPATLVQPVGSPLSLECTVEGTSNPNLYWYRQAAGRGLQLLFYSVGIGQISSEVPQNLSASRPQDRQFILSSKKLLLSDSGFYLCAWSTGQGMDQPQHFGDGTRLSIL.

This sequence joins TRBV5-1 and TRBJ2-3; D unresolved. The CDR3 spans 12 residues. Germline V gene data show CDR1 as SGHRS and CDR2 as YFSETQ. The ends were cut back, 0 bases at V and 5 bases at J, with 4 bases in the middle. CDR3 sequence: CASSLARDTQYF. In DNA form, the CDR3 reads TGCGCCAGCAGCTTGGCCCGAGATACGCAGTATTTT.

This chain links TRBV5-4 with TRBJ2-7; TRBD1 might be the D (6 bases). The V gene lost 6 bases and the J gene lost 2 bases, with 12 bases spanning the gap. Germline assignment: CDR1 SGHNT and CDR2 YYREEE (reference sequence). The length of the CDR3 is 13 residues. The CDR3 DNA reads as TGTGCCAGCACATTGACAGGAACCTACGAGCAGTACTTC. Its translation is CASTLTGTYEQYF.

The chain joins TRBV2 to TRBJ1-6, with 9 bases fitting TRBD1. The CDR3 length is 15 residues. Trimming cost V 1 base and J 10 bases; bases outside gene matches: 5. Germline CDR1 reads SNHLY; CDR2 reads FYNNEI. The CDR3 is CASSEVGQGGSPLHF. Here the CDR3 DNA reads TGTGCCAGCAGTGAAGTGGGACAGGGCGGATCACCCCTCCACTTT.

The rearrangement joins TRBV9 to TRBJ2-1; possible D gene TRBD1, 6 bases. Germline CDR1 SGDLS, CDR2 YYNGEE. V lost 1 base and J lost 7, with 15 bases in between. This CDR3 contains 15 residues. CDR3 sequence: CASSVQGTLSNEQFF. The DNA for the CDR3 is TGTGCCAGCAGCGTACAGGGGACCCTCAGTAATGAGCAGTTCTTC.

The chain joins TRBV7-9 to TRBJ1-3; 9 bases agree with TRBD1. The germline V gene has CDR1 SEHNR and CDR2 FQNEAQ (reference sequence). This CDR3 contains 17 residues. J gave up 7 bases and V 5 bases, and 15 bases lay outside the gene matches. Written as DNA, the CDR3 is TGTGCCAGCAGCCCCCTCCCCGGACAGGGGCCGGGGAACACCATATATTTT. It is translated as CASSPLPGQGPGNTIYF.

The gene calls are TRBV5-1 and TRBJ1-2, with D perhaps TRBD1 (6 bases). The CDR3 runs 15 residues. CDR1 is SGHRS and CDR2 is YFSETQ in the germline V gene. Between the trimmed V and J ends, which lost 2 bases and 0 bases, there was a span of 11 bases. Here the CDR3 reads CASSLGQQANYGYTF. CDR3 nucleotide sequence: TGCGCCAGCAGCTTAGGACAGCAAGCTAACTATGGCTACACCTTC.

The CDR3 sequence: CASSRQDNSPLHF. CDR3 coding DNA: TGTGCCAGCAGTAGGCAGGATAATTCACCCCTCCACTTT. This chain links TRBV6-6 with TRBJ1-6; no reliable D call. V lost 5 bases and J 5 bases, leaving 7 bases between the germline ends. This CDR3 region has 13 residues. Germline loops: CDR1 MNHNY, CDR2 SVGAGI (reference sequence).

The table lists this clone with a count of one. CDR3 region: CASSVMTASGANVLTF. Written as DNA, the CDR3 is TGTGCCAGCAGTGTAATGACAGCCTCTGGGGCCAACGTCCTGACTTTC. The genes are TRBV28 and TRBJ2-6, with TRBD1 as a possible D gene (5 bases). The V gene lost 5 bases and the J gene lost 0 bases, with 11 bases spanning the gap. Germline CDR1 reads MDHEN; CDR2 reads SYDVKM. This CDR3 comprises 16 residues. Full variable domain (missing parts from reference TRBV28 and TRBJ2-6): DVKVTQSSRYLVKRTGEKVFLECVQDMDHENMFWYRQDPGLGLRLIYFSYDVKMKEKGDIPEGYSVSREKKERFSLILESASTNQTSMYLCASSVMTASGANVLTFGAGSRLTVL.